These 9 T cell receptor beta chains were all obtained from the same sample, sequenced in a study of blood T cell repertoires in COVID-19. Some clones are missing from TCRdb's copy, which holds only in-frame ones; the method was immunoSEQ multiplex PCR. Found here are under 200,000 clones, roughly nine tenths of them singletons; the top ten hold 0.7% to 0.8%. Material for sequencing was peripheral blood. These receptors were collected from an older woman with acute or convalescent COVID-19.

This clone was recorded a few times. This chain connects TRBV7-9 to TRBJ1-2; D is undetermined. CDR3 length: 14 amino acids. From germline, CDR1 is SEHNR and CDR2 FQNEAQ (reference sequence). Trimming removed 5 bases from V and 1 base from J, with 11 bases in between. CDR3 amino acids: CASSGMGDNYGYTF. DNA for the CDR3: TGTGCCAGCAGCGGGATGGGAGATAACTATGGCTACACCTTC.

V usage is TRBV7-2 and J usage is TRBJ2-7, with 12 bases fitting TRBD1. The CDR3 has 14 residues. CDR1 and CDR2 (germline): SGHTA, FQGNSA. The ends lost 5 bases at V and 6 bases at J; junction bases unmatched: 5. CDR3 nucleotide sequence: TGTGCCAGCAGCGGGGACAGGGGGCTCGGCGAGCAGTACTTC. It translates to CASSGDRGLGEQYF. The variable domain in full, with the rest retrieved from reference TRBV7-2 and TRBJ2-7, is GAGVSQSPSNKVTEKGKDVELRCDPISGHTALYWYRQSLGQGLEFLIYFQGNSAPDKSGLPSDRFSAERTGGSVSTLTIQRTQQEDSAVYLCASSGDRGLGEQYFGPGTRLTVT.

The genes are TRBV3-1 (or the pseudogene TRBV3-2) and TRBJ2-7, with 9 nucleotides matching TRBD1. Germline V gives CDR1 LGHDT, CDR2 YNNKEL (reference sequence). V shed 5 bases, J shed 5 bases, and the junction held 4 bases outside the gene matches. The CDR3 totals 13 residues. The CDR3 bases are TGTGCCAGCAGCGGGACAGGGAGGCACGAGCAGTACTTC. This translates into CASSGTGRHEQYF.

This clone was counted a single time. The chain uses TRBV5-4 and TRBJ2-7, with 9 bases lining up with TRBD1. The CDR3 length is 15 residues. Germline-derived CDR1 and CDR2 are SGHNT and YYREEE (reference sequence). The ends lost 0 bases at V and 1 base at J; junction bases unmatched: 2. The CDR3 sequence: CASSLVGTGSYEQYF. The CDR3 bases are TGTGCCAGCAGCTTGGTTGGGACAGGGTCCTACGAGCAGTACTTC.

This clone was seen once. The V and J genes are TRBV3-1 (or the pseudogene TRBV3-2) and TRBJ2-1; 12 bases line up with TRBD2. The CDR3 sequence is 16 residues long. J lost 4 bases, V lost 1 base, and 2 bases had no gene match. Germline assignment: CDR1 LGHDT and CDR2 YNNKEL (reference sequence). The CDR3 DNA sequence: TGTGCCAGCAGCCAAGGACTAGCGGGGGCTTACAATGAGCAGTTCTTC. Encoded protein: CASSQGLAGAYNEQFF.

The V call is TRBV15, the J call TRBJ2-7, with TRBD2 matching 8 bases. Germline trimming cut 1 base from V and 2 bases from J; bases unmatched to any gene: 13. CDR1 is LNHNV and CDR2 is YYDKDF in the germline V gene (reference sequence). The CDR3 spans 18 residues. This CDR3 is CATSRVRSSGLGAYEQYF. The CDR3 coding sequence is TGTGCCACCAGCAGAGTTCGTTCCTCGGGACTAGGGGCCTACGAGCAGTACTTC.

This clone was counted a single time. The sample contains more than one DNA sequence encoding this CDR3. V gene TRBV4-1 combines with J gene TRBJ1-2; maybe TRBD1 (6 bases). Germline assignment: CDR1 MGHRA and CDR2 YSYEKL. Trimming removed 4 bases at V and 5 bases at J, with 14 bases between. The CDR3 consists of 14 residues. This CDR3 is CASSRGGAGYGYTF. DNA for the CDR3: TGCGCCAGCAGCCGGGGGGGCGCAGGGTATGGCTACACCTTC.

The CDR3 protein is CASQDRASYNEQFF. DNA for the CDR3: TGTGCCAGCCAGGACAGGGCCTCCTACAATGAGCAGTTCTTC. The chain combines TRBV21-1 with TRBJ2-1; the table assigns TRBD1, which was not confirmed against the DNA. TRBV21-1 is a pseudogene. The CDR3 extends over 14 amino acids.

The V gene is TRBV7-2, the J gene TRBJ2-1; tentatively, D is TRBD1 (6 bases). Trimming pared 1 base from V and 7 bases from J, leaving 11 bases between. Germline loops: CDR1 SGHTA, CDR2 FQGNSA. This CDR3 spans 14 amino acids. CDR3 nucleotide sequence: TGTGCCAGCAGCTTAGTAGGACAGATGAATGAGCAGTTCTTC. Amino acid sequence: CASSLVGQMNEQFF.